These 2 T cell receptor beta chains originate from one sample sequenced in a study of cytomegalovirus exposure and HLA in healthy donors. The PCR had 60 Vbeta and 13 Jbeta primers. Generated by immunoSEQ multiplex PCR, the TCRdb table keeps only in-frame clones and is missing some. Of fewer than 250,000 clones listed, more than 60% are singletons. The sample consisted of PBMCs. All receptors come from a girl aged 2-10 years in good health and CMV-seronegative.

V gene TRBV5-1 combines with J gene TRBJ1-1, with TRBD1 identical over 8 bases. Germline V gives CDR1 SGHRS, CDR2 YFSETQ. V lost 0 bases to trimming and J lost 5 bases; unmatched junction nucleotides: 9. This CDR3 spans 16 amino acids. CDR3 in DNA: TGCGCCAGCAGCTTGGAGGCAGGGGGCCGAGGGACTGAAGCTTTCTTT. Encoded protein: CASSLEAGGRGTEAFF.

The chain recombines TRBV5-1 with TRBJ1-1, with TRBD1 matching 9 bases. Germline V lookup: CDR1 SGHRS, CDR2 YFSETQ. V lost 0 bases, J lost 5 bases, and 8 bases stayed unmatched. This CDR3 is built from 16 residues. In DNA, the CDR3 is TGCGCCAGCAGCTTGGATACAGGGGGCCTGGGTACTGAAGCTTTCTTT. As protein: CASSLDTGGLGTEAFF.